Detailed here is one T cell receptor beta chain. Its antigen is unidentified. Treatment noted: approximately nine-day PBMC culture with coronavirus spike peptide pools or control peptides (ViraFEST assay). Pre-COVID-19 pandemic sampling (2011-2018) yielded the unexposed donor's CD4+ T cells. This specimen comes from a study of vaccination and CD4 T cells after COVID-19. Study context: Median draw time for post-COVID samples was 101 days post-diagnosis (range 35 to 161). Blood was drawn a median around 72 days post second dose, range 14 to 241. Findings and limits, study-wide: Median reactive clonotypes, those recognizing SARS-CoV-2, rose from about 22 to 38, not significantly. Looking at convalescent patients, a median approximately 86% of reactive clones were present only post-vaccination.

CDR1 is SGHRS, CDR2 YFSETQ, per germline. V lost 4 bases to trimming and J lost 5 bases, with 12 bases between them. The CDR3 totals 13 residues. CD4+ T cells that had been cultured provided DNA sequenced with the Oncomine TCR Beta short-read assay. TCRdb called the PCR reads again in MiXCR, with one record for every CDR3 protein. Counted here are approximately 6,000 distinct CDR3 sequences, about 35% occurring once; the ten biggest clones make up 28%. The chain links TRBV5-1 to TRBJ1-1; possibly TRBD1 for D (5 bases). Source material: CD4+ T cells from blood, cultured in vitro. The clonotype originates from a human donor in good health. Here the CDR3 reads CASSPGGGTEAFF. The CDR3 DNA follows: TGCGCCAGCAGCCCTGGGGGGGGAACTGAAGCTTTCTTT.